The clone carrying this TCR beta chain was picked up a small number of times. It was with unique molecular identifiers that the TCRbeta library was prepared. TCRdb reprocessed the PCR reads with MiXCR, giving one entry per CDR3 protein. The data hold over 150,000 distinct CDR3 sequences, with about 6.4% observed a single time. V gave up 2 bases and J gave up 7 bases, with 7 bases separating them. Germline CDR1 reads KGHDR; CDR2 reads SFDVKD. The CDR3 runs 12 residues. The data belong to a study of T-cell reconstitution after alpha-beta-depleted transplantation in children. Source: PBMCs from the stem cell graft donor, taken from the stem cell graft. The source is a human donor who donated a stem cell graft to a child with Wiskott-Aldrich syndrome. V gene TRBV24-1 combines with J gene TRBJ1-2; D may be TRBD1 (5 bases). The CDR3 nucleotides read TGTGCCACCAGTGATTCAGGGTTTGGCTACACCTTC. It encodes CATSDSGFGYTF.